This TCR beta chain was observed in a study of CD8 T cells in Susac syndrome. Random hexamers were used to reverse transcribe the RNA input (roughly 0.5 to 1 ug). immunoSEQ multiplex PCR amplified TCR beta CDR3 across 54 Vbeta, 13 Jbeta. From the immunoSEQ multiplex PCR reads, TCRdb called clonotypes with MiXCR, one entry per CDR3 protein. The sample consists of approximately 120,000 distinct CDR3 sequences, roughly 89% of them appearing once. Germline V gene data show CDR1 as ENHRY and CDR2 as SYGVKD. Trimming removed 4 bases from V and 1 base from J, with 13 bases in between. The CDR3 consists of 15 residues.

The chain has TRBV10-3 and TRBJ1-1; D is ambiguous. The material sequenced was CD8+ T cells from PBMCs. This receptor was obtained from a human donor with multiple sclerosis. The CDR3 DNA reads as TGTGCCATCAGTGGGGCGGGGTGGCAGAACACTGAAGCTTTCTTT. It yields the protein CAISGAGWQNTEAFF.